This TCR beta chain was documented in a study of blood T cell repertoires in COVID-19 (TCRdb year 2020). Context from the whole study: The collaborator samples originated in the United States, Italy and Spain and spanned the acute and convalescent phases of COVID-19. The material from the prospective study consisted of cDNA or gDNA derived from T cells, B-cell-depleted T cells, or PBMCs. Sample metadata almost always included a de-identified subject ID, COVID-19 status, age in years and sex. Subjects who had been exposed to COVID-19, were actively infected with it, or had recovered from it provided the deeply sampled blood TCRbeta repertoires that made up the dataset. HLA class I and class II types, where available, came from metadata supplied by the sample provider rather than from assay-based typing. A freely available public database, intended as a resource for researchers studying the immune response to SARS-CoV-2, is where the repertoires were released. Samples were obtained from the ongoing ImmuneRACE study (first 160 participants) and from roughly 1,300 subjects provided by 6 global collaborators.

Concerning this clone itself: No cognate antigen has been identified for it. One end of the junction fails to match germline, which may point to a read error.

Collaborating institutions collected whole blood in K2EDTA tubes following their own protocols. For TCRbeta analysis, collaborators shipped samples as frozen whole blood, isolated PBMCs, or DNA extracted from either of those sample types. Study-wide conclusions, independent of this receptor: Clinical and demographic metadata were provided uncurated, with the amount varying by source and participant.

The immunoSEQ Assay, a bias-controlled multiplex PCR, was used to amplify TCRbeta CDR3 regions from genomic DNA. The study's processing was this. Within the assay, amplification of reference gene primers was used to estimate how many nucleated cells each sample contained. Sequence reads were collapsed and filtered to measure the absolute abundance of every unique TCRbeta CDR3 rearrangement. Productive Simpson clonality was computed per sample as the square root of Simpson's diversity index over productive rearrangements. TCRdb stores this immuneACCESS table with in-frame sequences only. Part of the clones is absent; in the studies checked, under half of the shortfall reflects unresolved V genes, and no reason is known for the rest. That table gives V, J and clone size, and the DNA gave D and trimming. Recorded for this sample are some 46,000 clones; over 75% of them occurred a single time. The ten biggest clones cover more than 20% of the sample.

The receptor comes from a woman between 55 and 75 years old with acute or convalescent COVID-19. The sample consisted of peripheral blood.

CDR3 region: CASTYGDSYEQYF. In nucleotide form, the sequence is TGTGCCAGCACTTACGGGGACAGCTACGAGCAGTACTTC. The chain employs TRBV6-5 and TRBJ2-7; a stretch of 7 junction bases matches TRBD1. The CDR3 covers 13 residues, taking in both the cysteine and the phenylalanine. The retained sequence is limited to the CDR3, 39 bases, with the frame set at the first base. The germline V gene provides CDR1 MNHEY and CDR2 SVGAGI.